A single sample is the source of the 11 T cell receptor beta chains below, sequenced in a study of Ad26.COV2.S vaccination and SARS-CoV-2 variants. Treatment denoted: over 15 received Ad26.COV2.S at low or high dose, single or two shots; roughly five received placebo; per-sample allocation not given. The study sampled participants on day 63 after the first vaccine or placebo injection. Profiled with immunoSEQ multiplex PCR; TCRdb holds only in-frame clones, not every one. In the table there are about half a million clones, 70% to 90% of which are singletons. Sequenced material: peripheral blood, taken in a trial of Ad26.COV2.S vaccine versus placebo. These TCRs come from a person aged 18-60 years who received the Ad26.COV2.S COVID-19 vaccine or a placebo.

This sequence joins TRBV29-1 and TRBJ2-5; D not resolved. V gave up 3 bases and J gave up 5 bases, with 16 bases separating them. There are 14 residues in the CDR3. Germline lookup yields CDR1 SQVTM and CDR2 ANQGSEA. CDR3 coding DNA: TGCAGCGTTGACGGTGTGAGTCCTCAGGAGACCCAGTACTTC. Protein product: CSVDGVSPQETQYF.

The chain joins TRBV28 to TRBJ2-1, with D tentatively TRBD2 (5 bases). Between the trimmed V and J ends, which lost 8 bases and 4 bases, there was a span of 21 bases. The germline V gene encodes CDR1 MDHEN and CDR2 SYDVKM. The CDR3 loop spans 16 amino acids. This chain's CDR3 is CASSAGPSILYNEQFF. As DNA, the CDR3 is TGTGCCAGCTCCGCGGGCCCCTCAATTTTATACAATGAGCAGTTCTTC. Looking up the rest from reference TRBV28 and TRBJ2-1 gives the full variable domain: DVKVTQSSRYLVKRTGEKVFLECVQDMDHENMFWYRQDPGLGLRLIYFSYDVKMKEKGDIPEGYSVSREKKERFSLILESASTNQTSMYLCASSAGPSILYNEQFFGPGTRLTVL.

The rearrangement links TRBV5-5 to TRBJ1-2, with TRBD1 identical over 9 bases. This CDR3 has 17 residues. Germline loops: CDR1 SGHKS, CDR2 YYEKEE (reference sequence). J lost 1 base, V lost 4 bases, and 11 bases had no gene match. The CDR3 DNA is TGTGCCAGCAGCAACTACGGGACAGGGACCGATAACTATGGCTACACCTTC. This translates into CASSNYGTGTDNYGYTF.

In the case of this clone: The sample contains more than one DNA sequence encoding this CDR3. V and J are TRBV5-1 and TRBJ2-2; TRBD1 matches at 8 bases. The V and J ends lost 1 base and 6 bases, in that order; junction bases with no gene match: 2. This CDR3 spans 14 amino acids. From germline, CDR1 is SGHRS and CDR2 YFSETQ. Here the CDR3 DNA reads TGCGCCAGCAGCTTGCGACAGGGGTCCGGGGAGCTGTTTTTT. Its translation is CASSLRQGSGELFF.

V is TRBV14 and J is TRBJ2-7; TRBD1 is a possible D gene (6 bases). V was pared by 1 base and J by 3 bases, with 16 bases between. The CDR3 covers 16 residues. Germline assignment: CDR1 SGHDN and CDR2 FVKESK. The CDR3: CASSQVGTRFVYEQYF. The CDR3 DNA reads TGTGCCAGCAGCCAAGTCGGGACACGTTTTGTCTACGAGCAGTACTTC.

In the case of this clone: The same CDR3 is also encoded by other DNA sequences in this sample. V and J are TRBV18 and TRBJ1-3; the D is unclear. V was pared by 2 bases and J by 0 bases, with 8 bases between. Germline assignment: CDR1 KGHSH and CDR2 LQKENI. The CDR3 runs 15 residues. CDR3 region: CASSPRTDSGNTIYF. The CDR3 region has the DNA TGTGCCAGCTCACCAAGAACAGACTCTGGAAACACCATATATTTT.

The rearrangement joins TRBV25-1 to TRBJ2-1; tentative D call: TRBD1 (5 bases). The CDR3 covers 12 residues. Germline lookup yields CDR1 MGHDK and CDR2 SYGVNS. Deletions cut 3 bases from V and 8 bases from J, with 8 bases between. In DNA, the CDR3 is TGTGCCAGCAGTGAGTCAGGGTATGAGCAGTTCTTC. Its translation: CASSESGYEQFF.

The V call is TRBV5-4, the J call TRBJ2-1, with unresolved D. There are 13 residues in the CDR3. Germline V gene lookup returns CDR1 SGHNT and CDR2 YYREEE (reference sequence). V lost 0 bases, J lost 8 bases, and 9 bases lay in between. The CDR3 spells CASSLAGPDEQFF. In DNA, the CDR3 is TGTGCCAGCAGCTTGGCCGGGCCCGATGAGCAGTTCTTC.

This clone was seen a handful of times. The rearrangement links TRBV18 to TRBJ2-1; D is possibly TRBD2 (5 bases). The CDR3 length is 15 residues. Germline-derived CDR1 and CDR2 are KGHSH and LQKENI. Trimming stripped 2 bases from V and 5 bases from J, with 13 bases between. This chain's CDR3 is CASSPSEYGDNEQFF. Here the CDR3 DNA reads TGTGCCAGCTCACCATCGGAGTACGGGGACAATGAGCAGTTCTTC.

The chain recombines TRBV9 with TRBJ1-1; 9 positions match TRBD1. Trimming at V came to 4 bases and at J to 4 bases, leaving 8 bases not matched to a gene. Germline V lookup: CDR1 SGDLS, CDR2 YYNGEE. The CDR3 loop spans 15 amino acids. CDR3 sequence: CASSSGTGYVTEAFF. Written as DNA, the CDR3 is TGTGCCAGCAGCTCCGGGACAGGGTATGTCACTGAAGCTTTCTTT. The whole variable domain, remainder taken from reference TRBV9 and TRBJ1-1, is DSGVTQTPKHLITATGQRVTLRCSPRSGDLSVYWYQQSLDQGLQFLIQYYNGEERAKGNILERFSAQQFPDLHSELNLSSLELGDSALYFCASSSGTGYVTEAFFGQGTRLTVV.

This rearrangement joins TRBV7-2 to TRBJ1-5; maybe TRBD1 (5 bases). Germline CDR1 is SGHTA and CDR2 is FQGNSA. The V end lost 5 bases, the J end lost 5 bases, and 22 bases lay between the germline ends. The CDR3 has 17 residues. The DNA for the CDR3 is TGTGCCAGCAGCGCAAGGTGGAGGGCAGGGAGGTATCAGCCCCAGCATTTT. Translating it yields CASSARWRAGRYQPQHF.